Following are 32 T cell receptor beta chains from one sample sequenced in a study of T cells after yellow fever vaccination. TCRdb used MiXCR to reprocess the 5' RACE reads, holding one entry per CDR3 protein. This sample yields hundreds of thousands of distinct CDR3 sequences, of which roughly 12% are seen a single time; roughly an eighth belongs to the top ten. Sequenced here: PBMCs, sampled on the day of the yellow fever booster vaccination. These receptors were collected from a man aged 25 to 40 who received the YFV17D yellow fever vaccine.

V and J are TRBV20-1 and TRBJ2-7; possibly TRBD1 for D (5 bases). Trimming cost V 1 base and J 1 base, with 14 bases left between them. Germline CDR1 reads DFQATT; CDR2 reads SNEGSKA (reference sequence). CDR3 size: 15 residues. The CDR3 nucleotides read TGCAGTGCTAGAGTGGCCACGACAGCTTCCTACGAGCAGTACTTC. Translated: CSARVATTASYEQYF.

This clonotype was seen a handful of times. The rearrangement uses TRBV7-2 and TRBJ2-3; 8 positions agree with TRBD1. CDR3 length equals 17 residues. V lost 4 bases and J lost 1; bases outside the gene matches: 10. Per germline, CDR1 SGHTA and CDR2 FQGNSA. The CDR3 coding sequence is TGTGCCAGCAGCTCAGCCAAGGGACAGGCCCGCACAGATACGCAGTATTTT. It translates to CASSSAKGQARTDTQYF.

V usage is TRBV20-1 and J usage is TRBJ2-7, with D uncertain. Germline values: CDR1 DFQATT, CDR2 SNEGSKA (reference sequence). This CDR3 comprises 14 residues. Trimming pared 2 bases from V and 0 bases from J, leaving 11 bases between. The CDR3 DNA reads TGCAGTGCTAGAACCGGGTCGAGCTCCTACGAGCAGTACTTC. Encoded protein: CSARTGSSSYEQYF.

This clonotype was seen repeatedly, ten times or more. The V and J genes are TRBV5-6 and TRBJ1-1; D gene ambiguous. The CDR3 has 11 residues. Looked up from germline, CDR1 is SGHDT and CDR2 is YYEEEE. Trimming took 0 bases from V and 8 from J, leaving 5 bases between them. The CDR3 nucleotides read TGTGCCAGCAGCTTGGGTAGCGAAGCTTTCTTT. It codes for CASSLGSEAFF. The variable domain in full, completed from reference TRBV5-6 and TRBJ1-1, reads DAGVTQSPTHLIKTRGQQVTLRCSPKSGHDTVSWYQQALGQGPQFIFQYYEEEERQRGNFPDRFSGHQFPNYSSELNVNALLLGDSALYLCASSLGSEAFFGQGTRLTVV.

J is TRBJ2-7 and V is TRBV7-2; no definite D call. V was cut by 3 bases and J by 0 bases, with 9 bases left in between. Germline CDR1 is SGHTA and CDR2 is FQGNSA. The CDR3 is made up of 14 amino acids. In DNA form, the CDR3 reads TGTGCCAGCAGCTTGAGTACTTACTCCTACGAGCAGTACTTC. This codes for CASSLSTYSYEQYF.

The chain couples TRBV7-8 to TRBJ2-7; tentatively, D is TRBD1 or TRBD2 (5 bases each). This CDR3 has 15 residues. Germline V gene lookup returns CDR1 SGHVS and CDR2 FQNEAQ. The ends were cut back, 5 bases at V and 1 base at J, with 15 bases in the middle. The chain's CDR3 is CASSRYRDQSYEQYF. CDR3 in DNA: TGTGCCAGCAGCCGCTACCGGGACCAGTCCTACGAGCAGTACTTC.

The rearrangement joins TRBV7-2 to TRBJ2-7; D tentatively fits TRBD1 or TRBD2 (7 bases each). The CDR3 runs 14 residues. Germline V gives CDR1 SGHTA, CDR2 FQGNSA. V was shortened by 7 bases and J by 4 bases, with 17 bases between the two germline ends. Written as DNA, the CDR3 is TGTGCCAGCACCCCAGGGGGAGGGAGGTACGAGCAGTACTTC. It yields the protein CASTPGGGRYEQYF.

A few counts support this clonotype. This chain joins TRBV29-1 and TRBJ1-2; no clear D gene. CDR3 length equals 12 residues. Trimming removed 7 bases at V and 2 bases at J, with 11 bases between. The V gene's germline CDR1 is SQVTM and CDR2 ANQGSEA. CDR3 region: CSAKLVNYGYTF. CDR3 DNA sequence: TGCAGCGCAAAGTTAGTAAACTATGGCTACACCTTC.

Only a few counts were recorded for this clonotype. The gene calls are TRBV14 and TRBJ2-1; maybe TRBD2 (5 bases). CDR1 is SGHDN, CDR2 FVKESK, per germline. Trimming took off 4 bases at V and 4 bases at J, with 17 bases between the two ends. The CDR3 runs to 16 residues. CDR3 region: CASSRKESGPYNEQFF. The DNA of the CDR3 is TGTGCCAGCAGCCGGAAAGAGAGCGGACCTTACAATGAGCAGTTCTTC. Together with reference TRBV14 and TRBJ2-1, the CDR3 gives the full variable domain: EAGVTQFPSHSVIEKGQTVTLRCDPISGHDNLYWYRRVMGKEIKFLLHFVKESKQDESGMPNNRFLAERTGGTYSTLKVQPAELEDSGVYFCASSRKESGPYNEQFFGPGTRLTVL.

This clonotype was detected a few times. The chain uses TRBV28 and TRBJ2-1; 10 positions agree with TRBD1. Germline loops: CDR1 MDHEN, CDR2 SYDVKM. The CDR3 spans 15 residues. V gave up 6 bases and J gave up 7 bases; unmatched junction bases: 9. Here the CDR3 DNA reads TGTGCCAGCAGCTGGACAGGGGGACCCTTTAATGAGCAGTTCTTC. The encoded protein is CASSWTGGPFNEQFF.

A few counts support this clonotype. This chain uses TRBV20-1 with TRBJ1-5; 7 bases align to TRBD1. Losses at the gene ends were 1 base for V and 5 bases for J; bases not matched to a gene: 5. This CDR3 region has 14 residues. Germline V gives CDR1 DFQATT, CDR2 SNEGSKA (reference sequence). This CDR3 is CSARGDREHQPQHF. CDR3 in DNA: TGCAGTGCTAGAGGAGACAGGGAGCATCAGCCCCAGCATTTT.

The chain combines TRBV9 with TRBJ2-3, with D unclear. Between the trimmed V and J ends, which lost 1 base and 2 bases, there was a span of 5 bases. There are 13 residues in the CDR3. CDR1 and CDR2 from the germline V gene are SGDLS and YYNGEE. For the CDR3, the DNA is TGTGCCAGCAGCGTACGACACACAGATACGCAGTATTTT. It encodes CASSVRHTDTQYF.

J is TRBJ2-2 and V is TRBV18; possible D gene TRBD2, 5 bases. This CDR3 contains 16 residues. The germline V and J ends were trimmed by 2 bases and 1 base, with 11 bases remaining between them. Germline V gene sequence: CDR1 KGHSH, CDR2 LQKENI. Here the CDR3 reads CASSPAGGGNTGELFF. The CDR3 nucleotides read TGTGCCAGCTCACCAGCTGGAGGTGGGAACACCGGGGAGCTGTTTTTT.

This clonotype has a handful of counts. J is TRBJ2-5 and V is TRBV29-1; 7 bases fit TRBD1. CDR3 length equals 12 residues. V was clipped by 6 bases and J by 4 bases; unmatched bases: 5. The germline V gene has CDR1 SQVTM and CDR2 ANQGSEA. The CDR3 DNA reads TGCAGCGTGACAGGGTTTCGAGAGACCCAGTACTTC. Protein product: CSVTGFRETQYF.

V and J are TRBV6-5 and TRBJ1-1, with a tentative D call TRBD1 (5 bases). V was clipped by 3 bases and J by 3 bases, with 11 bases between them. This CDR3 comprises 14 residues. Germline values: CDR1 MNHEY, CDR2 SVGAGI. The CDR3 loop is CASSYMGGDTEAFF. The DNA for the CDR3 is TGTGCCAGCAGTTATATGGGGGGGGACACTGAAGCTTTCTTT.

V usage is TRBV4-2 and J usage is TRBJ2-5; 12 bases fit TRBD2. Germline CDR1 is LGHNA and CDR2 is YNFKEQ. V gave up 8 bases and J gave up 4 bases; unmatched junction bases: 8. CDR3 length: 15 amino acids. CDR3 sequence reads: CASSSSGRAAETQYF. The CDR3 DNA reads TGTGCCAGCTCCTCTAGCGGGAGGGCCGCAGAGACCCAGTACTTC.

This clonotype was seen a handful of times. The V call is TRBV28, the J call TRBJ2-1, with D possibly being TRBD2 (6 bases). The V gene's germline CDR1 is MDHEN and CDR2 SYDVKM. V lost 5 bases and J 3 bases, leaving 17 bases between the germline ends. This CDR3 has 16 residues. The CDR3 DNA is TGTGCCAGCAGTCCACTTAGGGCGGGGTACTACAATGAGCAGTTCTTC. This codes for CASSPLRAGYYNEQFF.

This clonotype was counted between two and nine times. One junction end does not reproduce the germline sequence, and a read error may be involved. This chain uses TRBV12-3 or TRBV12-4 with TRBJ2-5, with TRBD1 identical over 7 bases. The CDR3 sequence is 13 residues long. The CDR3 sequence is CASSRQGQGTQYF. The CDR3 DNA reads as TGTGCCAGCAGCAGACAGGGTCAAGGGACCCAGTACTTC.

The gene calls are TRBV20-1 and TRBJ2-3; D tentatively reads TRBD1 or TRBD2 (5 bases each). Trimming took off 0 bases at V and 2 bases at J, with 12 bases between the two ends. CDR1 and CDR2 (germline): DFQATT, SNEGSKA (reference sequence). CDR3 length equals 15 residues. The CDR3 protein is CSARDIGDHTDTQYF. The CDR3 DNA reads as TGCAGTGCTAGAGATATCGGGGACCACACAGATACGCAGTATTTT.

This clonotype was observed at least ten times. The chain is built from TRBV5-1 and TRBJ2-5; D not resolved. Trimming pared 0 bases from V and 8 bases from J, leaving 11 bases between. The germline V gene has CDR1 SGHRS and CDR2 YFSETQ. CDR3 length: 13 amino acids. CDR3 coding DNA: TGCGCCAGCAGCTTGGATGGTGAAGGAACCCAGTACTTC. This sequence encodes CASSLDGEGTQYF.

This sequence joins TRBV15 and TRBJ2-3, with D maybe TRBD1 (6 bases). Germline V gene sequence: CDR1 LNHNV, CDR2 YYDKDF (reference sequence). V gave up 8 bases and J gave up 4 bases, with 19 bases separating them. CDR3 length: 15 residues. The CDR3 DNA follows: TGTGCCACCGCTGAAAGAACAGGGTTCCCAGATACGCAGTATTTT. Translating it yields CATAERTGFPDTQYF.

This clonotype was picked up a small number of times. At one of its ends the junction is not consistent with the germline gene, which may arise from a read error. The chain carries TRBV24-1 and TRBJ2-1, with 10 bases lining up with TRBD2. Germline CDR1 is KGHDR and CDR2 is SFDVKD. The CDR3 runs to 17 residues. Written as DNA, the CDR3 is TGTGCCACCAGTGACCTTCAAGCGGGAGGGGCCTACTATGAGCAGTTCTTC. Translated: CATSDLQAGGAYYEQFF.

In its sample, this clonotype was seen a few times. The chain employs TRBV20-1 and TRBJ1-5; no definite D call. The V end lost 0 bases, the J end lost 2 bases, and 11 bases lay between the germline ends. This CDR3 spans 15 amino acids. Germline CDR1 DFQATT, CDR2 SNEGSKA (reference sequence). The CDR3 here is CSARDPQRGNQPQHF. CDR3 nucleotide sequence: TGCAGTGCTAGAGATCCACAGAGGGGCAATCAGCCCCAGCATTTT.

CDR3 residues: CATSDWNEQFF. As DNA, the CDR3 is TGTGCCACCAGTGATTGGAATGAGCAGTTCTTC. This chain joins TRBV24-1 and TRBJ2-1; unclear D gene. Trimming removed 2 bases from V and 7 bases from J, with 2 bases in between. The CDR3 is 11 amino acids. Germline CDR1 reads KGHDR; CDR2 reads SFDVKD.

This chain uses TRBV20-1 with TRBJ2-5, with 8 nucleotides matching TRBD1. CDR3 length equals 13 residues. CDR1 is DFQATT, CDR2 SNEGSKA, per germline (reference sequence). Losses at the gene ends were 6 bases for V and 4 bases for J; bases not matched to a gene: 7. CDR3 coding DNA: TGCAGTGCGCGGACAGGGAGGAGAGAGACCCAGTACTTC. Translated, it gives CSARTGRRETQYF.

The table lists this clonotype with a few counts. This chain links TRBV9 with TRBJ2-1; 10 nucleotides agree with TRBD1. J lost 8 bases, V lost 4 bases, and 6 bases had no gene match. The CDR3 runs to 14 residues. Germline V CDR1 and CDR2: SGDLS, YYNGEE. Here the CDR3 DNA reads TGTGCCAGCAGCTTTCGACAGGGGGCGTATGAGCAGTTCTTC. Translating gives CASSFRQGAYEQFF. Variable domain in full (rest from reference TRBV9 and TRBJ2-1): DSGVTQTPKHLITATGQRVTLRCSPRSGDLSVYWYQQSLDQGLQFLIQYYNGEERAKGNILERFSAQQFPDLHSELNLSSLELGDSALYFCASSFRQGAYEQFFGPGTRLTVL.

This clonotype occurred a few times. This chain's CDR3 is CASSQGWETQYF. The CDR3 DNA reads as TGTGCCAGCAGTCAGGGTTGGGAGACCCAGTACTTC. The rearrangement joins TRBV28 to TRBJ2-5, with D perhaps TRBD1 (5 bases). Per germline, CDR1 MDHEN and CDR2 SYDVKM. V gave up 5 bases and J gave up 5 bases, with 9 bases separating them. The CDR3 extends over 12 amino acids.

The J gene is TRBJ2-3, the V gene TRBV21-1; the table's D call, TRBD1, has no DNA check behind it. TRBV21-1 is marked as a pseudogene. The CDR3 is 20 residues long. The CDR3 nucleotides are TGTGCCAGCAGCAAAGGGCTACCGGGACAGGGGATTCCTAGCACAGATACGCAGTATTTT. Translated, it gives CASSKGLPGQGIPSTDTQYF.

The genes are TRBV10-3 and TRBJ1-2, with 7 positions matching TRBD1. V gave up 10 bases and J gave up 8 bases; unmatched junction bases: 16. The CDR3 is made up of 14 amino acids. Germline V lookup: CDR1 ENHRY, CDR2 SYGVKD. CDR3 DNA: TGTGCCACAGTAACCGGGACACAGGGGTCCGGCTACACCTTC. Its translation is CATVTGTQGSGYTF.

Only a few counts were recorded for this clonotype. The chain recombines TRBV20-1 with TRBJ1-2; 7 bases are a match to TRBD1. After removal of 4 bases from V and 5 bases from J, the junction contained 10 bases not matched to a gene. Germline loops: CDR1 DFQATT, CDR2 SNEGSKA (reference sequence). The CDR3 spans 14 residues. CDR3 sequence (DNA): TGCAGTGCTACTCCGGGACAGCTCTATTATGGCTACACCTTC. It encodes CSATPGQLYYGYTF.

This sequence joins TRBV20-1 and TRBJ1-5, with TRBD1 matching 7 bases. Germline-derived CDR1 and CDR2 are DFQATT and SNEGSKA (reference sequence). This CDR3 region has 13 residues. The V segment lost 6 bases and the J segment 6 bases; nucleotides outside the gene matches: 8. As DNA, the CDR3 is TGCAGTGCCAAGGGGGCAGGACGTCAGCCCCAGCATTTT. This encodes CSAKGAGRQPQHF.

This clonotype occurred a few times. J is TRBJ2-1 and V is TRBV20-1; no clear D. This CDR3 spans 14 amino acids. Looked up from germline, CDR1 is DFQATT and CDR2 is SNEGSKA (reference sequence). V was clipped by 0 bases and J by 6 bases, with 12 bases between them. CDR3 region: CSARDTMTPNEQFF. The DNA of the CDR3 is TGCAGTGCTAGAGATACCATGACCCCCAATGAGCAGTTCTTC.